The entry below gives a single T cell receptor beta chain sequence along with its context. Its antigen is as yet unknown. The sample originates from a study of beta chain features in type 1 diabetes. What was sequenced were expressed TCRB transcripts, since all of the isolated RNA had been reverse transcribed. Assay used: immunoSEQ multiplex PCR; TCRdb lists only in-frame clones, some missing. The sample contains some 160,000 clones, approximately 10% of which appear only once. Germline V gene sequence: CDR1 MNHEY, CDR2 SMNVEV (reference sequence). The CDR3 totals 14 residues. V was shortened by 5 bases and J by 4 bases, with 12 bases between the two germline ends. Whole-study results and caveats: People with Type 1 diabetes carried modestly yet significantly shorter TCRB CDR3s in all four CD4+ subsets.

The sequencing input was central memory CD4+ T cells from blood. The chain links TRBV27 to TRBJ2-1; D is possibly TRBD1 (6 bases). The clonotype was recovered from a woman aged 25 to 45 with type 1 diabetes. CDR3 protein: CASSLTRGYNEQFF. CDR3 nucleotides: TGTGCCAGCAGTCTAACAAGGGGGTACAATGAGCAGTTCTTC.